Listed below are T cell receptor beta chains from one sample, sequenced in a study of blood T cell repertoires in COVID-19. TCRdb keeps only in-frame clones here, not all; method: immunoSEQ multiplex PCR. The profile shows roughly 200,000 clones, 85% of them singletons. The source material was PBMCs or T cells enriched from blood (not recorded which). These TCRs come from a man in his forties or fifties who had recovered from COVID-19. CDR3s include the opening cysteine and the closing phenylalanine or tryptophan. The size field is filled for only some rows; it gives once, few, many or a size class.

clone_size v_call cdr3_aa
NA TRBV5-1 CASTSRPGTGSYEQYF
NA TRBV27 CASSLGTGNEQFF
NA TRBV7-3 CASSSTWDSVEKLFF
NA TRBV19 CASSKKREVSYEQYF
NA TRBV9 CASSVGTSGRNEQFF
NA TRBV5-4 CASSPRGGPTQETQYF
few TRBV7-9 CASSLSGQHSNQPQHF
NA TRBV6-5 CASSSGTYNQPQHF
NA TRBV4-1 CASSPSAGTSGNEQFF
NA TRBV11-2 CASSLIAGTGELFF
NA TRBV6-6 CASRPGGYGYTF
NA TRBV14 CASSQETGSAFSDEQFF
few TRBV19 CASSITGTRETQYF
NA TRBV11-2 CASSLGGGGTQYF
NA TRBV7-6 CASSLGAENNEQFF
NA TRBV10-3 CAIRLDRANTEAFF
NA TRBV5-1 CASSLARGSGADTQYF
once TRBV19 CASSRQQETQYF
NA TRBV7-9 CASSRGSGISDEQYF
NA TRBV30 CAWTGGGMGYGYTF
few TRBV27 CASSLWADTEAFF
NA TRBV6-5 CASSYARMNEQYF
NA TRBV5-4 CASSLGGTPGSPLHF
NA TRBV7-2 CASTTGRNMNTEAFF
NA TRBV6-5 CASSLGQVYEQYF
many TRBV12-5 CASGSGDSEQYF
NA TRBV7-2 CASSSGTGVSGNQPQHF
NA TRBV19 CASGGQLAFF
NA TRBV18 CASSPAGTNYGYTF
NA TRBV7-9 CASSHRDRGHTEAFF
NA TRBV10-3 CAISTTGGLDEQYF
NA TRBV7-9 CASSPIAASGRFYEQYF
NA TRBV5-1 CASSLGQGENQPQHF
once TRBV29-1 CSVEAQRVGGGAYEQYF
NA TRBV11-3 CASSLEGVHLHF
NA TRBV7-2 CASSFGKRDSSYNYGYTF
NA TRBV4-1 CASSQAGQTYYEQYF
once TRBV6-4 CASDKRRRDEQYF
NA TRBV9 CASSVGVSGGPYEQYF
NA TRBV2 CASRGPLTQGPGANVLTF
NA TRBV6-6 CASGPGTYEQYF
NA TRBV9 CASSSLAGGPGETQYF
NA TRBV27 CASRPLLGQGVAEAFF
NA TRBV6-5 CASRGGPGAYEQYF
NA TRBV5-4 CASSLRQGDEKLFF
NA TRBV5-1 CASSPHRVLLNEQFF
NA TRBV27 CASSLFPRGSQPQHF
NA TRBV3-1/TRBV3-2 CASKGAREQYF
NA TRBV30 CALERVGSGEQFF
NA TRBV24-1 CATTQGLNQPQHF
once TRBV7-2 CASSFTGGGGYTF
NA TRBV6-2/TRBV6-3 CASSYVEGTGAFF
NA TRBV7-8 CASSVAGGHYNEQFF
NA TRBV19 CASSTPVGGGERNTGELFF
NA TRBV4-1 CASSVLGLGSNEQFF
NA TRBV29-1 CSVGTRTYNEQFF
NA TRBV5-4 CASQSSGGLAGGPSDTQYF